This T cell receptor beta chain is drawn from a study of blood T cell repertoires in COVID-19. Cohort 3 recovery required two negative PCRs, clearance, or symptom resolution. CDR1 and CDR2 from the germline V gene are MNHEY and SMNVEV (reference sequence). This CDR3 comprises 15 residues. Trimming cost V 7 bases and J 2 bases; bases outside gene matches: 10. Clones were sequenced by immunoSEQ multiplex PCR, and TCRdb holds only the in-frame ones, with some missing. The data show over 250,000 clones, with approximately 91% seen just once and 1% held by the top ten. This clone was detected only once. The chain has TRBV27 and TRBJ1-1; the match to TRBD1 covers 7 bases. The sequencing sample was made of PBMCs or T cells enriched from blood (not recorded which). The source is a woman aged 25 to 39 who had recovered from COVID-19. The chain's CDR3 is CASIRGRGRNTEAFF. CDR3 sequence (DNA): TGTGCCAGCATCAGGGGCAGGGGGAGAAACACTGAAGCTTTCTTT.